This T cell receptor (beta chain) is from a study of blood T cells in healthy people across ages (dated by TCRdb to between 2014 and 2017). Broadly, across the study: In model experiments, roughly one uniquely barcoded TCR beta cDNA molecule per two T cells was captured by template switching. To track age-related changes in TCR beta repertoire diversity, the study relied on deep sequencing normalized with unique cDNA molecular identifiers. Four age groups were formed from the donors: young (average about 16 years), middle-aged (around 40), aged (roughly 58) and long-lived (more than 75). Two additional independent replicas of 1 million unique cDNA reads from the same blood draw were analyzed for two donors (one aged 18 to 29 and one aged 80 or older).

CDR1 and CDR2, per the germline V gene (reference sequence), are SGHKS and YYEKEE. Counted from cysteine to phenylalanine, this CDR3 has 18 amino acids. Only the CDR3 DNA stays, 54 bases, in frame from base 1. V trim: 4 bases; J trim: 1 base; unmatched bases: 8. As to this clonotype: Its binding antigen is unknown. No base qualities exist here, and no much larger clone lies one base off it.

Library creation used 5' RACE. The sample was run on an Illumina HiSeq 2500. The second PCR ran for roughly 7 to 12 cycles and used a J-beta primer mix along with a sample-barcoded 5' primer. A template-switch 5' adaptor carrying 12 random nucleotides introduced a unique molecular identifier onto each TCR beta cDNA molecule. At least 2.5 million CDR3-containing paired-end reads were obtained from each sample. All of the RNA was converted into first-strand cDNA using the Mint cDNA synthesis kit, with a TRBC-specific oligonucleotide serving as the primer. After uracil-DNA glycosylase treatment, a first 18-cycle PCR used universal primers M1SS and BC2_uni_R on all cDNA. As for the authors' bioinformatics: Each sample was normalized by randomly selecting 1 million high-quality reads, each carrying a distinct molecular identifier. Reads sharing molecular identifiers were discarded rather than binned into consensus sequences. CDR3 identification, clonotype clustering and error correction used MiTCR with a Q25 quality threshold and the strictest error-elimination algorithm. A nonparametric unseen species model with Euler transformation was used to estimate lower-bound total TCR beta diversity. TCRdb trimmed public reads at Q25 via fastp, called clones via MiXCR and kept in-frame beta chains. Every distinct CDR3 protein forms one entry, paired with its most common genes and DNA. The V and J calls shown here were made by TCRdb, not taken from the authors' results. Within this sample are 540,000 or so distinct CDR3 sequences, with around 24% of them counted one time only. The top ten clones comprise less than 9% of the sample.

Broader findings and caveats from the paper: Observed TCR beta diversity per million T cells fell roughly linearly with age, and a significant reduction was already apparent by age around 40. Total diversity estimates from one million sequenced T cells were considered lower bounds and underestimates. Because the CMV infection status of the donors was unknown, age-related changes in expanded clonotypes may potentially have been confounded. Compared with the aged group, more naive CD4+ T cells, fewer expanded clones and increased TCR diversity were shown by the long-lived group, suggesting age selection. There was a strong correlation between observed TCR beta diversity and the percentage of naive T cells measured by flow cytometry. Bulk unsorted PBMC profiling prevented conclusive comparison of naive and antigen-experienced compartments.

The donors were some 39 Caucasian individuals from Russia, aged 6 to 90 years, who were systemically healthy. Each donor gave about 11 milliliters of peripheral blood, drawn into EDTA-treated Vacutainer tubes. PBMCs were isolated by Ficoll-Paque density-gradient centrifugation, with at least 6 million obtained per sample. Trizol reagent was used to extract total RNA from PBMCs, with at least 6 micrograms per sample. The percentages of naive CD45RAhigh/CD27high T cells were determined by flow cytometry on a PBMC aliquot from every donor. The sample was also reused in another study, on T cells of mothers and their children. The second study, in turn, reports: Nine systemically healthy Caucasian individuals, comprising three mothers and their six children, were included as donors. cDNA synthesis used all of the extracted RNA, with around 1.4 ug of RNA in each 15 ul reaction. In the second PCR, the M1S primer added sample barcodes and 2-4 random nucleotides. Each mother yielded over 10 million TCR beta CDR3 reads and each child 2.5 million to 3 million reads. Thymic selection shapes the output of TCR recombination in a similar way in related and unrelated pairs, and inherited differences have a minor effect. Normalized repertoire overlap in related mother-child pairs was always slightly higher than in unrelated mother-child pairs, but the difference was never significant. Persistent microchimeric T cell clones were not detected, at a sensitivity of 85 to 100 clones per million clonotypes. Deep NGS was used in the study to compare the TCR beta repertoires of mothers and children and to look for features that separate related mother-child pairs from unrelated individuals. The mean age was 40 +/- 4 years for the mothers and about 12 +/- 4 years for the children. After adapter ligation with NEBNext reagents, the libraries were sequenced on Illumina HiSeq 2000 with 100+100 nt paired-end reads. Mother and child libraries were prepared a month apart and sequenced in separate runs to prevent cross-contamination. For each donor, between roughly 450,000 and 2,100,000 distinct TCR beta clonotypes were identified. Naive TCR beta clonotypes were estimated from low-frequency clonotypes matched to each donor's FACS-determined naive share, without sorting.

The specimen sequenced was blood. The chain employs TRBV5-5 and TRBJ2-1, with 13 middle bases fitting TRBD2. This clonotype was obtained from a boy under 18 in good health. Here is the DNA: TGTGCCAGCAGCGCAGGACTAGCGGGAGCCTCTTCCTACAATGAGCAGTTCTTC. This yields the protein CASSAGLAGASSYNEQFF.